This entry lists 8 T cell receptor beta chains sequenced from one sample in a study of identical twins. TCRdb reprocessed the 5' RACE reads with MiXCR, giving one entry per CDR3 protein. The profile covers 150,000 or so distinct CDR3 sequences, with under 4.5% appearing a single time and 8% to 8.5% taken by the ten largest. Sample: memory T cells sorted from blood. The origin of the receptors is a young man in good health.

This clonotype occurred many times. The chain joins TRBV4-3 to TRBJ1-1; no firm D call. The germline V gene encodes CDR1 LGHNA and CDR2 YSLEER. There are 14 residues in the CDR3. The V and J ends lost 3 bases and 6 bases respectively, with 14 bases between them. In nucleotides, the CDR3 is TGCGCCAGCAGCCAGTCCCGGGGAGGGCCTGAAGCTTTCTTT. Translated: CASSQSRGGPEAFF.

This chain links TRBV4-2 with TRBJ2-1, with D unclear. CDR3 length: 15 amino acids. V was clipped by 0 bases and J by 5 bases, with 11 bases between them. Germline V gives CDR1 LGHNA, CDR2 YNFKEQ. The CDR3 reads CASSQEASRDNEQFF. The CDR3 DNA reads TGTGCCAGCAGCCAAGAGGCCTCTCGGGACAATGAGCAGTTCTTC.

The V gene is TRBV6-1, the J gene TRBJ1-6; no clear D. CDR1 and CDR2 from the germline V gene are MNHNS and SASEGT. Trimming cost V 3 bases and J 10 bases, with 13 bases left between them. The CDR3 extends over 14 amino acids. CDR3 sequence: CASSDLVGYSPLHF. The CDR3 nucleotides are TGTGCCAGCAGTGACCTCGTCGGGTACTCACCCCTCCACTTT.

This clonotype was picked up many times. The chain carries TRBV5-1 and TRBJ2-1, with D unclear. CDR1 is SGHRS and CDR2 is YFSETQ in the germline V gene. The germline V and J ends were trimmed by 4 bases and 4 bases, with 12 bases remaining between them. The CDR3 consists of 14 residues. Written as DNA, the CDR3 is TGCGCCAGCAGCCACGGTCCCCCATACAATGAGCAGTTCTTC. It translates to CASSHGPPYNEQFF.

This clonotype occurred many times. V and J are TRBV7-9 and TRBJ2-7; 10 nucleotides agree with TRBD2. Germline CDR1 SEHNR, CDR2 FQNEAQ (reference sequence). The trim removed 5 bases at V and 2 bases at J, leaving 6 bases unmatched. CDR3 size: 15 residues. CDR3 residues: CASSKTSGVTYEQYV. CDR3 nucleotides: TGTGCCAGCAGCAAAACTAGCGGGGTTACCTACGAGCAGTACGTC.

This clonotype was counted at least ten times. V and J are TRBV5-1 and TRBJ2-3; TRBD1 matches at 9 bases. The V segment lost 2 bases and the J segment 3 bases; nucleotides outside the gene matches: 13. Germline loops: CDR1 SGHRS, CDR2 YFSETQ. This CDR3 comprises 18 residues. The CDR3 DNA sequence: TGCGCCAGCAGCTTCACAGGGGGCGCTTTGGTTGGGACAGATACGCAGTATTTT. This codes for CASSFTGGALVGTDTQYF.

This clonotype was seen ten or more times. The chain recombines TRBV3-1 with TRBJ2-1, with D perhaps TRBD1 or TRBD2 (6 bases each). CDR3 length equals 12 residues. Trimming removed 10 bases at V and 6 bases at J, with 13 bases between. From germline, CDR1 is LGHDT and CDR2 YNNKEL (reference sequence). In nucleotides, the CDR3 is TGTGCCACAGAAGGGGGGAGCAATGAGCAGTTCTTC. It encodes CATEGGSNEQFF.

This clonotype occurred many times. The rearrangement joins TRBV6-2 or TRBV6-3 to TRBJ1-6; no clear D gene. Trimming pared 8 bases from V and 7 bases from J, leaving 9 bases between. The CDR3 has 12 amino acids. From germline, CDR1 is MNHEY and CDR2 SVGEGT. DNA of the CDR3: TGTGCCAGCCAGCGTCGAAATTCACCCCTCCACTTT. It specifies CASQRRNSPLHF.